This is a list of T cell receptor beta chains from one sample in a study of blood T cells in healthy people across ages. A single record per CDR3 protein comes from TCRdb applying MiXCR to the 5' RACE reads. Seen here are about 1.5 million distinct CDR3 sequences, 42% observed once, and the top ten hold 4%. The material sequenced was blood. These receptor sequences come from a woman aged 18-29 years in good health. Both conserved end residues are trimmed from each CDR3.

j_call: TRBJ2-7
v_call: TRBV20-1
cdr3_aa: SARASGFYEQY

j_call: TRBJ2-1
v_call: TRBV20-1
cdr3_aa: SASAGVSYNEQF

j_call: TRBJ1-1
v_call: TRBV10-3
cdr3_aa: AISELLAVEAF

j_call: TRBJ2-1
v_call: TRBV9
cdr3_aa: ASSRRDSPDNEQF

j_call: TRBJ1-2
v_call: TRBV29-1
cdr3_aa: SVGAGDGYT

j_call: TRBJ2-1
v_call: TRBV6-5
cdr3_aa: ASSYLLAGGPNEQF

j_call: TRBJ2-1
v_call: TRBV6-2/TRBV6-3
cdr3_aa: ASTSDGYNEQF

j_call: TRBJ2-1
v_call: TRBV7-3
cdr3_aa: ASSSGTGRNNEQF

j_call: TRBJ2-2
v_call: TRBV20-1
cdr3_aa: SARDGQGDTGELF

j_call: TRBJ2-1
v_call: TRBV4-3
cdr3_aa: ASSHGPNEQF

j_call: TRBJ2-4
v_call: TRBV7-2
cdr3_aa: ASSSQGASGGQY

j_call: .
v_call: TRBV18
cdr3_aa: ASADLAGGIYEQY

j_call: TRBJ2-3
v_call: TRBV20-1
cdr3_aa: SAKRDRDTQY

j_call: TRBJ2-1
v_call: TRBV7-2
cdr3_aa: ASSLGLASGEQF

j_call: TRBJ2-3
v_call: TRBV15
cdr3_aa: ATSRDILAGADTQY

j_call: TRBJ2-5
v_call: TRBV5-1
cdr3_aa: ASSKGQGLNNEQY

j_call: .
v_call: TRBV9
cdr3_aa: ASKLGGRAYEQY

j_call: TRBJ1-4
v_call: TRBV20-1
cdr3_aa: SASVPGQGTEKLF

j_call: TRBJ2-1
v_call: TRBV5-1
cdr3_aa: ASMGPTSGRYNEQF

j_call: TRBJ2-7
v_call: TRBV6-5
cdr3_aa: AGGSTGTYEQY

j_call: TRBJ1-2
v_call: TRBV13
cdr3_aa: ASSLVVLMDRASYGYT

j_call: .
v_call: TRBV12-3/TRBV12-4
cdr3_aa: ASSPGQGLEQY

j_call: TRBJ2-5
v_call: TRBV20-1
cdr3_aa: SAGLRRGIQETQY

j_call: TRBJ2-3
v_call: TRBV10-2
cdr3_aa: ASSESIKLANTDTQY

j_call: TRBJ2-3
v_call: TRBV6-5
cdr3_aa: ASLGGGTQY

j_call: TRBJ1-1
v_call: TRBV28
cdr3_aa: ASSLTQEGRTEAF

j_call: TRBJ2-3
v_call: TRBV28
cdr3_aa: ASSIPGTSRQY

j_call: TRBJ2-1
v_call: TRBV6-2/TRBV6-3
cdr3_aa: ASRTGGTGWIEQF

j_call: TRBJ2-3
v_call: TRBV9
cdr3_aa: ASSVQDRLTEDTQY

j_call: TRBJ1-2
v_call: TRBV5-1
cdr3_aa: ASSWAGDNYGYT

j_call: TRBJ2-1
v_call: TRBV4-3
cdr3_aa: ASSQDMVPEQF

j_call: TRBJ2-7
v_call: TRBV28
cdr3_aa: ASNNPRGKGHEQY

j_call: TRBJ2-5
v_call: TRBV5-1
cdr3_aa: ASSLDSRTGAFYNEQY

j_call: TRBJ2-7
v_call: TRBV29-1
cdr3_aa: SVGQNPYEQY

j_call: TRBJ2-3
v_call: TRBV4-1
cdr3_aa: ASSQSPTTGTDTQY

j_call: TRBJ2-1
v_call: TRBV12-3/TRBV12-4
cdr3_aa: ASSFGGDNNEQF

j_call: TRBJ1-6
v_call: TRBV12-3/TRBV12-4
cdr3_aa: ASRAFSSYNSPLH

j_call: TRBJ2-7
v_call: TRBV20-1
cdr3_aa: SASHSAGGTYEQY

j_call: TRBJ1-5
v_call: TRBV2
cdr3_aa: ASSEGTGNQPQH

j_call: TRBJ2-2
v_call: TRBV9
cdr3_aa: ASSDIPSGLAGVTGELF

j_call: TRBJ1-2
v_call: TRBV6-2/TRBV6-3
cdr3_aa: ASRSWDYGYT

j_call: TRBJ2-7
v_call: TRBV27
cdr3_aa: ASSFRGYLAGGRLTYEQY

j_call: TRBJ2-5
v_call: TRBV28
cdr3_aa: ASTRTVRVEETQY

j_call: TRBJ2-7
v_call: TRBV20-1
cdr3_aa: SASADRIFYEQY

j_call: TRBJ1-2
v_call: TRBV7-2
cdr3_aa: TSSLKGTSYGYT

j_call: TRBJ2-7
v_call: TRBV6-2/TRBV6-3
cdr3_aa: ASSYPFYEQY

j_call: TRBJ1-1
v_call: TRBV11-2
cdr3_aa: ASNRWGGVKAF

j_call: TRBJ2-7
v_call: TRBV3-1
cdr3_aa: ASSNQGSSYEQY

j_call: TRBJ1-2
v_call: TRBV4-3
cdr3_aa: ASSQESQGPGYT

j_call: .
v_call: TRBV11-2
cdr3_aa: ASSFSYPSSYNEQY

j_call: TRBJ2-1
v_call: TRBV20-1
cdr3_aa: STKIAGWNEQF

j_call: TRBJ2-3
v_call: TRBV4-2
cdr3_aa: ASSQDLVGHTGTDTQY

j_call: TRBJ1-2
v_call: TRBV4-1
cdr3_aa: ASSPEGYPQGRGYT

j_call: TRBJ1-1
v_call: TRBV5-1
cdr3_aa: ASSFSQTNTEAF

j_call: TRBJ2-3
v_call: TRBV29-1
cdr3_aa: SVSSGVGDTQY

j_call: TRBJ1-2
v_call: TRBV5-6
cdr3_aa: ASSLRLGNGYT

j_call: TRBJ1-6
v_call: TRBV9
cdr3_aa: ASSAGTGTYNSPLH

j_call: TRBJ1-2
v_call: TRBV20-1
cdr3_aa: SAADRGYYGYT

j_call: .
v_call: TRBV3-1
cdr3_aa: ASSHRLAEKSSYNEQY